This passage covers 9 T cell receptor beta chains from one sample sequenced in a study of response to subunit inactivated influenza vaccine (dated by TCRdb to between 2018 and 2020). Receptor amplification or capture employed RT-PCR. The run used an Illumina HiSeq 2500. TCRdb applied fastp at Q25 and MiXCR to the public reads, then kept only in-frame beta chains. Under each unique CDR3 protein, matching rows form one entry showing the most common genes and DNA. Here the sample has more than 150,000 distinct CDR3 sequences; about 10% occur a single time. The top ten clones comprise roughly a third of the sample. Here the sequenced sample was CD8+ T cells sorted from PBMCs, taken 23 months after vaccination. The receptor set was obtained from a man aged 50 to 75 who received an inactivated influenza vaccine. Donor details come from another sample of the same person, matched by shared clones.

At least ten counts were recorded for this clonotype. This chain joins TRBV20-1 and TRBJ2-1; D possibly corresponds to TRBD2 (6 bases). CDR1 DFQATT and CDR2 SNEGSKA come from the germline V gene (reference sequence). This CDR3 comprises 16 residues. The V gene lost 8 bases and the J gene lost 6 bases, with 26 bases spanning the gap. The CDR3 loop is CSLSGLLSPITNEQFF. The CDR3 region has the DNA TGCAGTCTCTCGGGACTCCTTTCACCAATTACCAATGAGCAGTTCTTC.

This chain uses TRBV28 with TRBJ2-7; D remains ambiguous. CDR3 length: 13 amino acids. V was pared by 11 bases and J by 0 bases, with 14 bases between. Germline V gene data show CDR1 as MDHEN and CDR2 as SYDVKM. CDR3 nucleotide sequence: TGTGCCGGCTCGCCCGGTCCCTCCTACGAGCAGTACTTC. Its translation is CAGSPGPSYEQYF.

This chain joins TRBV7-9 and TRBJ2-1; possibly TRBD2 for D (6 bases). V was clipped by 7 bases and J by 5 bases, with 15 bases between them. CDR1 SEHNR and CDR2 FQNEAQ come from the germline V gene (reference sequence). The CDR3 spans 14 residues. CDR3 in amino acids: CASTLSSSDNEQFF. In DNA form, the CDR3 reads TGTGCCAGCACCCTTAGTTCTAGCGACAATGAGCAGTTCTTC.

V is TRBV7-9 and J is TRBJ2-5; D tentatively fits TRBD1 or TRBD2 (5 bases each). V was shortened by 5 bases and J by 3 bases, with 13 bases between the two germline ends. Germline assignment: CDR1 SEHNR and CDR2 FQNEAQ (reference sequence). The CDR3 covers 14 residues. Here the CDR3 reads CASSHAGTEETQYF. CDR3 in DNA: TGTGCCAGCAGCCACGCCGGGACGGAAGAGACCCAGTACTTC.

This clonotype was detected a few times. J is TRBJ1-1 and V is TRBV20-1; no reliable D call. Looked up from germline, CDR1 is DFQATT and CDR2 is SNEGSKA (reference sequence). The CDR3 length is 12 residues. Trimming removed 6 bases from V and 3 bases from J, with 11 bases in between. In DNA form, the CDR3 reads TGCAGTGCCGAAAGAGATGACACTGAAGCTTTCTTT. Residues: CSAERDDTEAFF.

This clonotype appeared a few times. The genes are TRBV4-2 and TRBJ1-2; unclear D gene. This CDR3 comprises 16 residues. In germline, CDR1 is LGHNA, CDR2 YNFKEQ. Trimming took 1 base from V and 4 from J, leaving 16 bases between them. DNA for the CDR3: TGTGCCAGCAGCCAAGGGGGTCTAGGGATGGGCTATGGCTACACCTTC. Encoded protein: CASSQGGLGMGYGYTF.

Ten or more counts support this clonotype. The rearrangement links TRBV4-3 to TRBJ2-2; 7 nucleotides match TRBD2. J gave up 2 bases and V 1 base, and 4 bases lay outside the gene matches. Germline-derived CDR1 and CDR2 are LGHNA and YSLEER. This CDR3 is built from 16 residues. CDR3 bases: TGCGCCAGCAGCCAAGGGCTAGCGGTTAACACCGGGGAGCTGTTTTTT. Protein product: CASSQGLAVNTGELFF.

The chain uses TRBV30 and TRBJ2-7, with 9 bases aligning to TRBD2. V was clipped by 2 bases and J by 2 bases; unmatched bases: 4. CDR1 and CDR2 (germline): GTSNPN, SVGIG (reference sequence). CDR3 size: 14 residues. CDR3 region: CAWSPASGTYEQYF. The DNA for the CDR3 is TGTGCCTGGAGTCCCGCTAGCGGGACCTACGAGCAGTACTTC.

This clonotype appeared once. This chain uses TRBV6-2 or TRBV6-3 with TRBJ2-3; D may correspond to TRBD1 or TRBD2 (5 bases each). This CDR3 has 13 amino acids. V was pared by 10 bases and J by 5 bases, with 16 bases between. Germline CDR1 reads MNHEY; CDR2 reads SVGEGT. The CDR3 reads CATEGPPGDTQYF. The CDR3 DNA is TGTGCCACCGAGGGACCACCGGGAGATACGCAGTATTTT.